Here is one T cell receptor beta chain with its context. The protocol was immunoSEQ multiplex PCR, while the TCRdb copy is restricted to in-frame clones and leaves out a portion. The table shows around 100,000 clones, with roughly nine tenths occurring only once. This CDR3 region has 14 residues. With V trimmed by 6 bases and J by 6 bases, 8 bases remained unmatched. The germline V gene has CDR1 MNHEY and CDR2 SVGEGT. The source of the sample is a study of blood T cell repertoires in COVID-19. Sequences were obtained from peripheral blood. This rearrangement joins TRBV6-2 or TRBV6-3 to TRBJ1-2; 9 bases align to TRBD1. This clonotype originated in a middle-aged man with acute or convalescent COVID-19. The CDR3 protein is CASSDQWTGDGYTF. For the CDR3, the DNA is TGTGCCAGCAGCGACCAGTGGACAGGGGATGGCTACACCTTC.